This TCR beta chain was obtained from a study of T cell responses to AZD1222 COVID-19 vaccine. Study-wide results and limits: Increases in Spike-specific TCR breadth and depth were seen after two AZD1222 doses.

TCRdb's copy holds only in-frame clones and misses some; the assay was immunoSEQ multiplex PCR. The profile covers 140,000 to 150,000 clones, with approximately 88% appearing a single time and roughly 15% taken by the ten largest. In regard to this clone: Its antigen remains unknown. Distinct nucleotide sequences in the sample also encode this CDR3.

CDR1 is LNHDA and CDR2 is SQIVND in the germline V gene (reference sequence). This CDR3 contains 14 residues. The ends were cut back, 1 base at V and 0 bases at J, with 4 bases in the middle. The rearrangement links TRBV19 to TRBJ2-1; D is undetermined. The sequence came from an adult in good health. The sequencing used peripheral blood, collected on day 0 of AZD1222 vaccination. In DNA form, the CDR3 reads TGTGCCAGTAGTATAGGGAGCTCCTACAATGAGCAGTTCTTC. Amino acid sequence: CASSIGSSYNEQFF.